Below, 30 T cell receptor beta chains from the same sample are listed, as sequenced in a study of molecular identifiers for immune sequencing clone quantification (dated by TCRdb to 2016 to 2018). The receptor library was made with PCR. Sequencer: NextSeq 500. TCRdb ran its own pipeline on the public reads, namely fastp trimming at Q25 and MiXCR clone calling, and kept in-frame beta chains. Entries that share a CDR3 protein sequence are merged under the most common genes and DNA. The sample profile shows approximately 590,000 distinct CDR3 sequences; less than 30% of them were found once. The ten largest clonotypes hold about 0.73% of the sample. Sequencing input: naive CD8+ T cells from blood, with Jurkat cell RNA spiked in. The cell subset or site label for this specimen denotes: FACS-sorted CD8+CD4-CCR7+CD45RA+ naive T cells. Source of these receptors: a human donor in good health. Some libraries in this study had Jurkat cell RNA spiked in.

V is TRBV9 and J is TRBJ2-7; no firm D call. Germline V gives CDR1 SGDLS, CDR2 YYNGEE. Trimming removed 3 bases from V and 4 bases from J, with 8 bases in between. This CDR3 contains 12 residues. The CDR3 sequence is CASSGPTYEQYF. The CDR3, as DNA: TGTGCCAGCAGCGGACCGACATACGAGCAGTACTTC.

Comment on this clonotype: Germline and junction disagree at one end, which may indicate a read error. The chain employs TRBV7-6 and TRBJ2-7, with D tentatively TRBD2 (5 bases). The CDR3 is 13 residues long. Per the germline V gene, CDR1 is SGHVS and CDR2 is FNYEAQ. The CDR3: CAGSPRDGYEQYF. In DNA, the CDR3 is TGTGCCGGCAGCCCCCGGGATGGGTACGAGCAGTACTTC.

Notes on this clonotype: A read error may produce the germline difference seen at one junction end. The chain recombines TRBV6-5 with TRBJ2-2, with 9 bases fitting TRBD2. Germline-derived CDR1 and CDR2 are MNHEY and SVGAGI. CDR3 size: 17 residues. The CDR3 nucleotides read TGTGCCGGCAGTTACCAGCGGGGGGAAGTCAGTACCGGGGAGCTGTTTTTT. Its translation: CAGSYQRGEVSTGELFF.

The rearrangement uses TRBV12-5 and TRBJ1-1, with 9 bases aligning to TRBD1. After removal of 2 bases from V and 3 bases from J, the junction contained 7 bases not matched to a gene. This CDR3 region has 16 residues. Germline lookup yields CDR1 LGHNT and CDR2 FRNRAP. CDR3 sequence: CASGLSGTGRDTEAFF. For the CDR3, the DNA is TGTGCTAGTGGTTTGAGTGGGACAGGGAGGGACACTGAAGCTTTCTTT.

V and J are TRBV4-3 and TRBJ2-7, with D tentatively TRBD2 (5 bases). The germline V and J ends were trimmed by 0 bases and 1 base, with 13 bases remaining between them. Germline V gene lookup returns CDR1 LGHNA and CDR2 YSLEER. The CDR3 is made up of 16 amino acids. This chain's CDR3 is CASSQDWRVLSYEQYF. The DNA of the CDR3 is TGCGCCAGCAGCCAAGATTGGCGGGTGCTATCCTACGAGCAGTACTTC.

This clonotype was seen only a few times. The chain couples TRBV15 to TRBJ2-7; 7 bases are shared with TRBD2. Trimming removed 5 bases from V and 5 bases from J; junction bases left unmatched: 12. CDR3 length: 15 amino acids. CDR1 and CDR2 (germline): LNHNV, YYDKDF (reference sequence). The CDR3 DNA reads TGTGCCACCAGCCGGGCAGCGGGAACCGGCCACGAGCAGTACTTC. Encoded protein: CATSRAAGTGHEQYF.

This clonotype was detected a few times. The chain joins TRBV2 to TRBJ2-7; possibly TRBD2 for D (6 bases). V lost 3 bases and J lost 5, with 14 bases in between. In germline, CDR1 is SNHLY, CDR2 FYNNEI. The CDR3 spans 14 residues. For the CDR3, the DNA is TGTGCCAGCAGTGAGGGACTTCAGGGCCACGAGCAGTACTTC. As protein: CASSEGLQGHEQYF.

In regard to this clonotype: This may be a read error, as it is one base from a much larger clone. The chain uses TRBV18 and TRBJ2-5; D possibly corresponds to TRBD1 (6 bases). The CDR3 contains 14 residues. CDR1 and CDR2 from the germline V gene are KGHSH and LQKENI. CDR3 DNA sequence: TGTGCCAGCTCACCAGGGACAAATGAAGAGCCCCAGTACTTC. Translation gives CASSPGTNEEPQYF.

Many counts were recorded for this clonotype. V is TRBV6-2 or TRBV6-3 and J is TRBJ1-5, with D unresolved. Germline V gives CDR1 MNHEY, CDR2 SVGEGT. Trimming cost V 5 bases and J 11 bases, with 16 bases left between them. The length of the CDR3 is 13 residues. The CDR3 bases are TGTGCCAGCAGTACCCGTGACCCGTGGTCCCAGCATTTT. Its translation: CASSTRDPWSQHF.

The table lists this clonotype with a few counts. The CDR3 sequence: CASSLPSGAYNEQFF. In DNA, the CDR3 is TGTGCCAGCAGCTTACCTAGCGGGGCGTACAATGAGCAGTTCTTC. The rearrangement joins TRBV11-2 to TRBJ2-1, with TRBD2 identical over 9 bases. Germline values: CDR1 SGHAT, CDR2 FQNNGV. V lost 2 bases and J lost 4; bases outside the gene matches: 3. The length of the CDR3 is 15 residues.

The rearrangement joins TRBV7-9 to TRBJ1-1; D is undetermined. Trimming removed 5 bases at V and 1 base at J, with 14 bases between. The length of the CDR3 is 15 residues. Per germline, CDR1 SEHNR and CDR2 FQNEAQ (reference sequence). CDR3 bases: TGTGCCAGCAGCCGGAGTAGGTGGGGGAACACTGAAGCTTTCTTT. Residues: CASSRSRWGNTEAFF.

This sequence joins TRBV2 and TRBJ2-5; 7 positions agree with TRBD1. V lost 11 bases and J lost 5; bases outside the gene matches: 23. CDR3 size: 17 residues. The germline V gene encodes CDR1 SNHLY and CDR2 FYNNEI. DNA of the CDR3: TGTGCCGGCACCCCCGCACCGGAGACAGGGAAGTGGGAGACCCAGTACTTC. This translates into CAGTPAPETGKWETQYF.

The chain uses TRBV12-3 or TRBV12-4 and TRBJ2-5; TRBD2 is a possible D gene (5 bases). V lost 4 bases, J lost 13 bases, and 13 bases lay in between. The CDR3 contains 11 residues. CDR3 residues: CASSYSREVYF. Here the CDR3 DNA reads TGTGCCAGCAGTTACTCGAGGGAAGTGTACTTC.

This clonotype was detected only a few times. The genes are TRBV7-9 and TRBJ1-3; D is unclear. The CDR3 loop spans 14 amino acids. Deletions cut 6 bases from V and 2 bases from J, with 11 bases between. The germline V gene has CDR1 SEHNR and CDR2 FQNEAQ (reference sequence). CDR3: CASRPPQAGNTIYF. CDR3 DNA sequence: TGTGCCAGCAGACCTCCGCAGGCTGGAAACACCATATATTTT.

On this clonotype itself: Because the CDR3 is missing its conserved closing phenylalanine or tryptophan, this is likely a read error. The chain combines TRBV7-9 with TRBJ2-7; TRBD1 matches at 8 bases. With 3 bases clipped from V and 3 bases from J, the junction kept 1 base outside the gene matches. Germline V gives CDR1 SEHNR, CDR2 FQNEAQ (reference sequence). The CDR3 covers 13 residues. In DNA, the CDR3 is TGTGCCAGCAGCTTCGGGACAGGCTACGAGCAGTACCTC. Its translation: CASSFGTGYEQYL.

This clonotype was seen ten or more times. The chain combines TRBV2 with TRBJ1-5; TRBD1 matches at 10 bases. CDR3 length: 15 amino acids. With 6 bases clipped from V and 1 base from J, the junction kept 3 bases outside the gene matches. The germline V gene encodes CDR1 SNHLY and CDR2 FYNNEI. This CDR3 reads CASRSGQGSNQPQHF. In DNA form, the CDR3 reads TGTGCCAGCAGATCGGGACAGGGGAGCAATCAGCCCCAGCATTTT.

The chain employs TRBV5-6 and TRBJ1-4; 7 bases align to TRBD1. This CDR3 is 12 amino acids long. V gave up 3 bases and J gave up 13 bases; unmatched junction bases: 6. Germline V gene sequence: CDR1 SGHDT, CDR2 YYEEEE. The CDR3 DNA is TGTGCCAGCAGCTCTTCGGACAGGAGACTGTTTTTT. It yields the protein CASSSSDRRLFF.

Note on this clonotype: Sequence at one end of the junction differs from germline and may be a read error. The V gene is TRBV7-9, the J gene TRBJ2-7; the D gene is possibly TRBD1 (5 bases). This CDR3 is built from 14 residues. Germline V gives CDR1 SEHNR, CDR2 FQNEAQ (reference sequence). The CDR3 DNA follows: TGTGCCAGCGGCTTTTCGTCAGGGCTCTACGAGCAGTACTTC. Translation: CASGFSSGLYEQYF.

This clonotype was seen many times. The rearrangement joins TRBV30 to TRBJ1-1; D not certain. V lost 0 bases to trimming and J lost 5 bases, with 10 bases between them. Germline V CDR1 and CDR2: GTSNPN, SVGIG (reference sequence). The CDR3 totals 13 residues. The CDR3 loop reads CAWSVLLATEAFF. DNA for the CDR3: TGTGCCTGGAGTGTACTTCTCGCAACTGAAGCTTTCTTT.

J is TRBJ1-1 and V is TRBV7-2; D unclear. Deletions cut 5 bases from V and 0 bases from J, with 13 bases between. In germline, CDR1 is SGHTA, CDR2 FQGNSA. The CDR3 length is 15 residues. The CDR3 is CASSPTDGMNTEAFF. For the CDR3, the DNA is TGTGCCAGCAGCCCAACTGACGGGATGAACACTGAAGCTTTCTTT.

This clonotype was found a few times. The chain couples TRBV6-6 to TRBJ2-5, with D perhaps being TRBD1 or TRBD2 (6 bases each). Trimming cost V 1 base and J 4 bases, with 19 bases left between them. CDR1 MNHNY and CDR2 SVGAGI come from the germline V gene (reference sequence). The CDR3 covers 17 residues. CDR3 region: CASSYLSGGRFPETQYF. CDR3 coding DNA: TGTGCCAGCAGTTACTTGTCCGGGGGCCGGTTCCCAGAGACCCAGTACTTC.

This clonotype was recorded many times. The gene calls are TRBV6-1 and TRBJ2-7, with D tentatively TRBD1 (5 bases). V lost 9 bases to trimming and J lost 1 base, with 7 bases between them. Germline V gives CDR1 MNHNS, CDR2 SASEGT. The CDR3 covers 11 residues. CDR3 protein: CARNRSYEQYF. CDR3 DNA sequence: TGTGCCAGAAACAGGTCCTACGAGCAGTACTTC.

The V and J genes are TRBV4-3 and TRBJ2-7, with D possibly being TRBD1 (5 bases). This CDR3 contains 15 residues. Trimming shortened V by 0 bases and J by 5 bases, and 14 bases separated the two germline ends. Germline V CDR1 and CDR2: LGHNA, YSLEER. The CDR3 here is CASSQETGSPNEQYF. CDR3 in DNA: TGCGCCAGCAGCCAAGAAACAGGTTCTCCCAACGAGCAGTACTTC.

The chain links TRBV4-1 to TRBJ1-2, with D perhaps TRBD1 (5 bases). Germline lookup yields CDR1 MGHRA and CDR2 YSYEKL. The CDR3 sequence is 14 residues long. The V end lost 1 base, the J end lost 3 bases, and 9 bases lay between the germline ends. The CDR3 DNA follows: TGCGCCAGCAGCCAAGTCGGGACGGACTATGGCTACACCTTC. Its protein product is CASSQVGTDYGYTF.

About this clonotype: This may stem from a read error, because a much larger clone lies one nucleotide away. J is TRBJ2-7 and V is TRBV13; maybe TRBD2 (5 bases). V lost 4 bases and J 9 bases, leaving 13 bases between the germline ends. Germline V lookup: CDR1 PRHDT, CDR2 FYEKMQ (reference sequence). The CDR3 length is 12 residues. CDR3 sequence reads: CASSSRAPAQYF. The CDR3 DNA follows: TGTGCCAGCAGCTCGCGGGCTCCCGCGCAGTACTTC.

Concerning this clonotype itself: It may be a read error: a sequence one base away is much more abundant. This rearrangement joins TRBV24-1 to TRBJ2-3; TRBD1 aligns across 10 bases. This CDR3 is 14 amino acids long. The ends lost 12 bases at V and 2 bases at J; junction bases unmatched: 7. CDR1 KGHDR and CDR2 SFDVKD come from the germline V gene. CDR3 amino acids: CAATGQGVTDTQYF. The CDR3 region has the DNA TGTGCCGCCACCGGACAGGGGGTCACAGATACGCAGTATTTT.

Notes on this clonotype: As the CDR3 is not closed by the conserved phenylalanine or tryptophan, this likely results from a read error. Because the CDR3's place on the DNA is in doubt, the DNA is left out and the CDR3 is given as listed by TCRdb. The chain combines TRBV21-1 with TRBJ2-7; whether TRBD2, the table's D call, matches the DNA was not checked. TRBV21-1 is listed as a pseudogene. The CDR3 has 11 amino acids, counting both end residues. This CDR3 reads CASSKLRRGRL.

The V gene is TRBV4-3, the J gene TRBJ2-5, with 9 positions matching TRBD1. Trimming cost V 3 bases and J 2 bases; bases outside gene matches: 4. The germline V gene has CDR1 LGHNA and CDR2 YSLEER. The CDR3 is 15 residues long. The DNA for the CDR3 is TGCGCCAGCAGCCAGGGGACAGGGTGGCAAGAGACCCAGTACTTC. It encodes CASSQGTGWQETQYF.

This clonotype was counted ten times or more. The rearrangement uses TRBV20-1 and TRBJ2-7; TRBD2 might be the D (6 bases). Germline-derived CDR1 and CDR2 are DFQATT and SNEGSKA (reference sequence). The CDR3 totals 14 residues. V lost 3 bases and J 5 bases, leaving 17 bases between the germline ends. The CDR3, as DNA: TGCAGTGCTAGGGGGGGTGAACGTCCCGACGAGCAGTACTTC. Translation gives CSARGGERPDEQYF.

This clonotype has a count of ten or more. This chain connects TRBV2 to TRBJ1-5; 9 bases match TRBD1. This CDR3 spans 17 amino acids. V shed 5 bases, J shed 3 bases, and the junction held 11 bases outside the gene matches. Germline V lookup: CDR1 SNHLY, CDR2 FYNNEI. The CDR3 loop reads CASSLTSGTGYNQPQHF. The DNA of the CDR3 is TGTGCCAGCAGTCTGACAAGCGGGACAGGGTACAATCAGCCCCAGCATTTT.